This T cell receptor beta chain is drawn from a study of cytomegalovirus exposure and HLA in healthy donors. Study-level points and caveats: Most TCRs appeared rarely, but some public TCRs recurred in many donors. Accounts indicate the classifier identified cytomegalovirus status with strong specificity and sensitivity.

The CDR3 covers 16 residues. V gave up 1 base and J gave up 6 bases, with 16 bases separating them. Germline CDR1 and CDR2: KGHSH and LQKENI. The protocol was immunoSEQ multiplex PCR, while the TCRdb copy is restricted to in-frame clones and leaves out a portion. This table has some 130,000 clones, around 89% appearing once. The donors were in the roughly 130-subject validation cohort, distinct from the approximately 610-subject first cohort. With regard to this clone: Its antigen is unidentified.

This TCR came from a woman between 18 and 30 years old in good health and CMV-seropositive. Input material: PBMCs. The chain combines TRBV18 with TRBJ2-4, with D possibly TRBD2 on 5 matching bases. The CDR3 DNA reads as TGTGCCAGCTCACCACGCGGTCGGGAATACCGAAACATTCAGTACTTC. Its translation is CASSPRGREYRNIQYF.